Below, one T cell receptor (beta chain) is given with its context. Its binding antigen is unknown. There are no base qualities to consult, and no much larger clone falls within one base. Trimming removed 1 base from V and 7 bases from J; the gene matches leave 1 base unexplained. CDR1 MGHRA and CDR2 YSYEKL are derived from the germline V gene. Reading from cysteine to phenylalanine, the CDR3 counts 12 amino acids. Only the CDR3 part of the read is kept: 36 bases, read in frame from the first base. The donors were healthy, HIV-negative adults with no recently reported acute infections or vaccinations. Every donor was a Caucasian adult living in Nashville, Tennessee, USA. CD4+ T cells were enriched through magnetic negative selection, after which naive cells were positively selected on CD45RA and the remaining negative fraction served as the memory subset. Blood was obtained by leukapheresis, after which PBMCs were separated by Ficoll-Histopaque density gradient centrifugation and cryopreserved in liquid nitrogen vapor phase. Purity and quantity of every magnetically sorted T cell population were checked by analytical flow cytometry. Genomic DNA was isolated from each sorted fraction and quantified by UV absorbance on a Nanodrop 2000c.

This sample was taken from a study of shared clonotypes between healthy human individuals (dated by TCRdb to the early 2020s). Background on the whole study: The cohort included three men and a couple of women between 18 and 49 years of age. For each donor, CD4 naive and CD4 memory were each run on three plates, CD8 naive on two plates, and CD8 memory on one plate. Different laboratories and diverse techniques were used to prepare libraries and sequence TCR repertoires, to increase sequencing depth and limit assay-specific biases. To estimate repertoire size and how much clonotype sharing occurs between individuals, the study deeply sequenced the blood TCR repertoires of about five healthy adults. Per donor, leukapheresis produced somewhere between about 0.94 and 10 billion PBMCs. The paper as a whole reports these results and caveats: Even with the large sequencing depth, rarefaction of the sorted-subset datasets indicated that sequencing was incomplete. Sampling was limited to blood, and TCR repertoires in tissue likely differ from TCR repertoires in blood. The genetic and exposure-history diversity represented was limited by the small number of donors. Clonotypes shared by all four sorted-subset donors showed higher generation probabilities than non-shared clonotypes. Larger estimated clonotype richness was generally found for naive subsets than for memory subsets. Based on pairwise subsampling, the degree of clonotype sharing among donors was expected to be affected by sequencing depth. Approximately 5% of naive CD4, 3.5% of naive CD8, about 2.5% of memory CD4, and 0.4% of memory CD8 clonotypes were shared across a few donors.

Using the deep immunoSEQ assay, multiplex PCR amplified TCR CDR3 regions from genomic DNA. For each cell subset, the extracted genomic DNA was distributed evenly across all wells of several immunoSEQ 96-well plates, and each plate served as one replicate. For sorted subsets, around 200 ng genomic DNA, equal to 25,000 to 35,000 T cell genomes, was loaded into each replicate PCR. Purified libraries were measured with a Qubit 3.0 fluorometer, size-checked on a Bioanalyzer 2100, and measured again with the KAPA Library Quantification kit. Every immunoSEQ 96-well plate was sequenced on a dedicated single-read 150-cycle Illumina NextSeq 550 flow cell. The paper's data handling went like this. Because only junctional sequences without quality scores were contained in the immunoSEQ output, filtering matching that applied to full-length reads could not be performed. To assign V/J genes and CDR3, sequences were annotated against IMGT germline references using PyIR, a Python wrapper for IgBLAST v1.9. Reads were filtered out if the reads had weak V/J assignments (E-value above 1e-6), no CDR3, stop codons, out-of-frame junctions, or ambiguous translated residues. V3J clonotypes were defined as sequences sharing the same inferred V gene, J gene, and CDR3 amino acid sequence. The percentage overlap between two repertoires was calculated by dividing the number of shared unique clonotypes by the size of the smaller repertoire. Richness of each repertoire was evaluated using RTK rarefaction, the Chao1 estimator, and Recon v2.1 estimates of unobserved clonotypes. Generation probabilities for all TCRbeta clonotypes obtained by the gDNA method from a handful of donors were computed using OLGA. TCRdb took this table from immuneACCESS and kept in-frame rearrangements with V and J called. Such tables lack part of the clones; where checked against another copy, unresolved V genes explain under half of the gap, and the rest is unexplained. V, J and clone size reflect that table, while D and trimming were determined from the DNA. This sample lists about a million clones; approximately 76% were detected once. The ten largest account for approximately 1.5% of the sample.

The rearranged chain carries TRBV4-1 and TRBJ2-7; 7 bases in the junction line up with TRBD2. This receptor was obtained from a man between 18 and 35 years old in good health. What was sequenced was memory CD4+ T cells sorted from blood. The sample's cell subset or site label, decoded: CD45RA-negative fraction. The base sequence is TGCGCCAGCAGCCAAGGGGGAGGGGAGCAGTACTTC. The resulting protein is CASSQGGGEQYF.